This T cell receptor (beta chain) was found in a study of OX40 agonist ivuxolimab in advanced cancers. Only in-frame clones appear in the TCRdb table, and some are missing; sequencing was by immunoSEQ multiplex PCR. The table lists more than 70,000 clones, approximately 82% of them singletons, with more than 4.5% in the top ten. This clone occurred once. The antigen is unknown. Findings and caveats of the study: At 0.1 to 3.0 mg/kg, CD4+ and CD8+ blood T cells expanded clonally by week 6.

Here the sequenced sample was CD4+ or CD8+ T cells sorted from blood, taken in a trial of the OX40 agonist ivuxolimab. The sequence was obtained from an adult with an advanced solid tumor such as melanoma, head and neck, liver or kidney cancer.

CDR3 DNA: TGCGCCAGCAGCCCGACTAGCGCCACAGATACGCAGTATTTT. Translating gives CASSPTSATDTQYF. The rearrangement uses TRBV5-1 and TRBJ2-3; 8 nucleotides line up with TRBD2. The germline V gene has CDR1 SGHRS and CDR2 YFSETQ. CDR3 size: 14 residues. V was pared by 4 bases and J by 2 bases, with 3 bases of the junction left unmatched.